These T cell receptor beta chains were read from a single sample in a study of read filtering for tumor transcriptome and immune sequencing. TCRdb redid the calling of the reads with MiXCR, one entry per CDR3 protein. The sample has over 50,000 distinct CDR3 sequences, approximately 20% seen once. What was sequenced was a population of CD138-negative cells sorted from bone marrow. The receptors shown here come from a donor at least 40 years old with multiple myeloma. Each CDR3 is given with its conserved first and last residue. A D gene is named only where the DNA matches it firmly. Some rows mark clone size as missing; the rest say once, few, many or name a class of expanded clone.

clone_size: many; v_call: TRBV14; d_call: TRBD2; j_call: TRBJ2-1; cdr3_aa: CASSPWTSVLTNEQFF; cdr3_nt: TGTGCCAGCAGCCCCTGGACTAGCGTACTAACGAATGAGCAGTTCTTC
clone_size: many; v_call: TRBV27; d_call: NA; j_call: TRBJ2-1; cdr3_aa: CASSLMGLFNEQFF; cdr3_nt: TGTGCCAGCAGTCTTATGGGCTTATTCAATGAGCAGTTCTTC
clone_size: many; v_call: TRBV27; d_call: NA; j_call: TRBJ1-1; cdr3_aa: CASRRGYTEAFF; cdr3_nt: TGTGCCAGCAGAAGAGGTTACACTGAAGCTTTCTTT
clone_size: many; v_call: TRBV3-2; d_call: NA; j_call: TRBJ2-1; cdr3_aa: CASSQEARGNEQFF; cdr3_nt: TGTGCCAGCAGCCAAGAGGCGAGGGGCAATGAGCAGTTCTTC
clone_size: many; v_call: TRBV11-2; d_call: NA; j_call: TRBJ1-1; cdr3_aa: CASSIGENTEAFF; cdr3_nt: TGTGCCAGCAGCATCGGAGAGAACACTGAAGCTTTCTTT
clone_size: many; v_call: TRBV10-2; d_call: TRBD2; j_call: TRBJ2-7; cdr3_aa: CASRAGGSSYEQYF; cdr3_nt: TGCGCCAGTAGAGCGGGGGGCTCGTCCTACGAGCAGTACTTC
clone_size: many; v_call: TRBV20-1; d_call: NA; j_call: TRBJ2-5; cdr3_aa: CSARTTPPGETQYF; cdr3_nt: TGCAGTGCTAGAACGACTCCCCCGGGGGAGACCCAGTACTTC
clone_size: NA; v_call: TRBV4-1; d_call: NA; j_call: TRBJ1-6; cdr3_aa: CASSSWTSTPLHF; cdr3_nt: TGCGCCAGCAGCTCTTGGACCAGCACACCCCTCCACTTT
clone_size: many; v_call: TRBV7-3; d_call: TRBD2; j_call: TRBJ2-1; cdr3_aa: CASSLLAGGVDEQFF; cdr3_nt: TGTGCCAGCAGCTTACTAGCGGGAGGAGTGGATGAGCAGTTCTTC
clone_size: many; v_call: TRBV5-1; d_call: NA; j_call: TRBJ2-1; cdr3_aa: CASSLVGQLYNEQFF; cdr3_nt: TGCGCCAGCAGCCTGGTAGGACAGCTATACAATGAGCAGTTCTTC
clone_size: many; v_call: TRBV28; d_call: NA; j_call: TRBJ1-5; cdr3_aa: CASSLSRSNQPQHF; cdr3_nt: TGTGCCAGCAGTTTGTCCAGAAGCAATCAGCCCCAGCATTTT
clone_size: NA; v_call: TRBV7-9; d_call: TRBD1; j_call: TRBJ1-1; cdr3_aa: CASSFQTGMKTEAFF; cdr3_nt: TGTGCCAGCAGCTTCCAGACAGGGATGAAAACTGAAGCTTTCTTT
clone_size: many; v_call: TRBV7-3; d_call: TRBD2; j_call: TRBJ2-1; cdr3_aa: CASSAHAGGYEQFF; cdr3_nt: TGTGCCAGCAGCGCCCACGCGGGGGGCTATGAGCAGTTCTTC
clone_size: few; v_call: TRBV19; d_call: TRBD1; j_call: TRBJ1-5; cdr3_aa: CASSIWGRGDNQPQHF; cdr3_nt: TGTGCCAGTAGTATCTGGGGCAGGGGGGACAATCAGCCCCAGCATTTT
clone_size: many; v_call: TRBV6-1; d_call: NA; j_call: TRBJ1-5; cdr3_aa: CASSEEPGNQPQHF; cdr3_nt: TGTGCCAGCAGTGAAGAGCCAGGGAATCAGCCCCAGCATTTT
clone_size: NA; v_call: TRBV10-3; d_call: TRBD2; j_call: TRBJ2-5; cdr3_aa: CAISEREGQETQYF; cdr3_nt: TGTGCCATCAGTGAGCGGGAGGGCCAAGAGACCCAGTACTTC
clone_size: few; v_call: TRBV11-2; d_call: NA; j_call: TRBJ2-5; cdr3_aa: CASRAGETQYF; cdr3_nt: TGTGCCAGCAGGGCGGGAGAGACCCAGTACTTC
clone_size: many; v_call: TRBV7-2; d_call: NA; j_call: TRBJ1-5; cdr3_aa: CASSPPGLQPQHF; cdr3_nt: TGTGCCAGCAGCCCCCCCGGATTGCAGCCCCAGCATTTT
clone_size: medium-sized; v_call: TRBV10-3; d_call: NA; j_call: TRBJ2-6; cdr3_aa: CAITGDGANVLTF; cdr3_nt: TGTGCCATCACGGGTGATGGGGCCAACGTCCTGACTTTC
clone_size: medium-sized; v_call: TRBV29-1; d_call: NA; j_call: TRBJ2-1; cdr3_aa: CSGLKGTDEQFF; cdr3_nt: TGCAGCGGCCTCAAAGGGACCGATGAGCAGTTCTTC
clone_size: many; v_call: TRBV29-1; d_call: NA; j_call: TRBJ2-5; cdr3_aa: CTIGDYQETQYF; cdr3_nt: TGCACTATCGGGGACTACCAAGAGACCCAGTACTTC
clone_size: NA; v_call: TRBV20-1; d_call: TRBD2; j_call: TRBJ2-5; cdr3_aa: CSATGLAGDYQETQYF; cdr3_nt: TGCAGTGCGACGGGACTAGCGGGGGACTACCAAGAGACCCAGTACTTC
clone_size: many; v_call: TRBV5-1; d_call: TRBD2; j_call: TRBJ2-3; cdr3_aa: CASSLAASGRNTDTQYF; cdr3_nt: TGCGCCAGCAGCTTGGCGGCTAGCGGGAGGAATACAGATACGCAGTATTTT
clone_size: many; v_call: TRBV24-1; d_call: TRBD1; j_call: TRBJ2-7; cdr3_aa: CATSGPGQHSYEQYF; cdr3_nt: TGTGCCACCAGTGGGCCGGGACAGCATTCCTACGAGCAGTACTTC
clone_size: few; v_call: TRBV6-4; d_call: NA; j_call: TRBJ2-3; cdr3_aa: CASSDSLGKRQYF; cdr3_nt: TGTGCCAGCAGTGACTCGCTCGGAAAAAGGCAGTATTTT
clone_size: many; v_call: TRBV7-9; d_call: NA; j_call: TRBJ1-1; cdr3_aa: CASSSQGINTEAFF; cdr3_nt: TGTGCCAGCAGCTCACAGGGTATCAACACTGAAGCTTTCTTT
clone_size: few; v_call: TRBV6-5; d_call: TRBD1; j_call: TRBJ1-4; cdr3_aa: CASRLTGGLNEKLFF; cdr3_nt: TGTGCCAGTCGCCTTACAGGGGGCCTCAATGAAAAACTGTTTTTT
clone_size: NA; v_call: TRBV14; d_call: TRBD2; j_call: TRBJ2-3; cdr3_aa: CASSPYLAGDRDTQYF; cdr3_nt: TGTGCCAGCAGCCCCTATCTAGCGGGAGATCGAGATACGCAGTATTTT
clone_size: many; v_call: TRBV5-1; d_call: NA; j_call: TRBJ1-1; cdr3_aa: CASSLAVTNTEAFF; cdr3_nt: TGCGCCAGCAGCTTGGCCGTAACGAACACTGAAGCTTTCTTT
clone_size: many; v_call: TRBV4-1; d_call: TRBD1; j_call: TRBJ2-5; cdr3_aa: CASSLPGGAETQYF; cdr3_nt: TGCGCCAGCAGCCTCCCAGGGGGCGCAGAGACCCAGTACTTC
clone_size: NA; v_call: TRBV29-1; d_call: TRBD1; j_call: TRBJ1-5; cdr3_aa: CSVVTGGNNQPQHF; cdr3_nt: TGCAGCGTTGTGACAGGGGGCAACAATCAGCCCCAGCATTTT
clone_size: many; v_call: TRBV20-1; d_call: NA; j_call: TRBJ2-3; cdr3_aa: CSASGRSTDTQYF; cdr3_nt: TGCAGTGCTAGCGGGAGAAGCACAGATACGCAGTATTTT
clone_size: many; v_call: TRBV3-1; d_call: NA; j_call: TRBJ2-1; cdr3_aa: CASSLLGDEQFF; cdr3_nt: TGTGCCAGCAGCCTGCTGGGAGATGAGCAGTTCTTC
clone_size: many; v_call: TRBV20-1; d_call: NA; j_call: TRBJ2-7; cdr3_aa: CSAAQGGAYEQYF; cdr3_nt: TGCAGTGCAGCGCAGGGGGGGGCCTACGAGCAGTACTTC
clone_size: medium-sized; v_call: TRBV11-3; d_call: TRBD2; j_call: TRBJ2-1; cdr3_aa: CASSFASGGANEQFF; cdr3_nt: TGTGCCAGCAGCTTTGCTAGCGGGGGGGCTAATGAGCAGTTCTTC
clone_size: many; v_call: TRBV4-1; d_call: TRBD1; j_call: TRBJ2-3; cdr3_aa: CASSQEDRVTDTQYF; cdr3_nt: TGCGCCAGCAGCCAAGAAGACAGGGTGACAGATACGCAGTATTTT
clone_size: many; v_call: TRBV5-1; d_call: TRBD1; j_call: TRBJ1-1; cdr3_aa: CASSRQGDTEAFF; cdr3_nt: TGCGCCAGCAGCAGACAGGGGGACACTGAAGCTTTCTTT
clone_size: NA; v_call: TRBV7-2; d_call: NA; j_call: TRBJ2-1; cdr3_aa: CAGSPWPSPNEQFF; cdr3_nt: TGTGCCGGCAGCCCCTGGCCTAGCCCCAATGAGCAGTTCTTC
clone_size: many; v_call: TRBV14; d_call: TRBD1; j_call: TRBJ2-3; cdr3_aa: CASSRTGTGTDTQYF; cdr3_nt: TGTGCCAGCAGCCGAACCGGGACAGGGACAGATACGCAGTATTTT
clone_size: many; v_call: TRBV11-1; d_call: TRBD1; j_call: TRBJ2-7; cdr3_aa: CASSLRGQQFYEQYF; cdr3_nt: TGTGCCAGCAGCTTAAGGGGGCAGCAATTCTACGAGCAGTACTTC
clone_size: many; v_call: TRBV6-6; d_call: TRBD2; j_call: TRBJ2-1; cdr3_aa: CASSAAGGRDGEQFF; cdr3_nt: TGTGCCAGCAGTGCAGCGGGGGGGCGGGATGGCGAGCAGTTCTTC
clone_size: NA; v_call: TRBV27; d_call: NA; j_call: TRBJ1-1; cdr3_aa: CASSLSNGVNTEAFF; cdr3_nt: TGTGCCAGCAGTTTATCGAACGGCGTGAACACTGAAGCTTTCTTT
clone_size: many; v_call: TRBV5-1; d_call: NA; j_call: TRBJ2-3; cdr3_aa: CASRDGYTDTQYF; cdr3_nt: TGCGCCAGCCGGGACGGATACACAGATACGCAGTATTTT
clone_size: few; v_call: TRBV28; d_call: TRBD2; j_call: TRBJ2-5; cdr3_aa: CASSSKREGLGETQYF; cdr3_nt: TGTGCCAGCAGTTCGAAGCGGGAGGGCCTGGGGGAGACCCAGTACTTC
clone_size: many; v_call: TRBV11-1; d_call: NA; j_call: TRBJ2-2; cdr3_aa: CASTQVDRGELFF; cdr3_nt: TGTGCCAGCACTCAAGTGGATCGCGGGGAGCTGTTTTTT
clone_size: many; v_call: TRBV7-2; d_call: NA; j_call: TRBJ2-1; cdr3_aa: CASRETLSIANYNEQFF; cdr3_nt: TGTGCCAGCAGGGAAACCCTTAGTATAGCTAACTACAATGAGCAGTTCTTC
clone_size: many; v_call: TRBV7-9; d_call: NA; j_call: TRBJ1-1; cdr3_aa: CASSLSGAGAGEAFF; cdr3_nt: TGTGCCAGCAGCCTATCGGGTGCAGGGGCGGGCGAAGCTTTCTTT
clone_size: many; v_call: TRBV4-2; d_call: TRBD2; j_call: TRBJ2-3; cdr3_aa: CASSQGERGGDTQYF; cdr3_nt: TGTGCCAGCAGCCAAGGCGAGCGGGGAGGAGATACGCAGTATTTT
clone_size: many; v_call: TRBV11-3; d_call: NA; j_call: TRBJ2-1; cdr3_aa: CASSLVGVRNNEQFF; cdr3_nt: TGTGCCAGCAGCTTAGTCGGGGTTAGGAACAATGAGCAGTTCTTC
clone_size: many; v_call: TRBV12-3/TRBV12-4; d_call: TRBD1; j_call: TRBJ1-6; cdr3_aa: CASGGTGGMSSPLHF; cdr3_nt: TGTGCCAGCGGGGGGACAGGGGGAATGAGTTCACCCCTCCACTTT
clone_size: many; v_call: TRBV15; d_call: NA; j_call: TRBJ2-7; cdr3_aa: CATYNRDKPYEQYF; cdr3_nt: TGTGCCACCTACAACCGGGACAAGCCCTACGAGCAGTACTTC
clone_size: many; v_call: TRBV19; d_call: NA; j_call: TRBJ2-3; cdr3_aa: CASSVVRDQEAQYF; cdr3_nt: TGTGCCAGTAGTGTCGTAAGGGATCAAGAAGCGCAGTATTTT